These 30 T cell receptor beta chains were all obtained from the same sample, sequenced in a study of T cells in Graves' hyperthyroidism and ophthalmopathy (dated 2019 in TCRdb). Library preparation was by multiplex PCR. The instrument was an Illumina HiSeq 2000. The TCR beta CDR3 regions were amplified from RNA transcripts. The TCR CDR3 was subjected to a first round of RT-PCR using the HTBI primer set and the Qiagen OneStep RT-PCR kit. TCRdb itself trimmed the public reads at Q25 with fastp, ran MiXCR and retained productive beta chains. Merged by CDR3 protein, the rows form single entries marked with the most common genes and DNA. The table for this sample lists 360,000 or so distinct CDR3 sequences; 18% of them were counted only once. The top ten clonotypes cover around 16% of the sample. The sample was blood. All receptors come from a woman aged 35 to 49 with Graves' ophthalmopathy.

This clonotype was seen ten or more times. CDR3 coding DNA: TGTGCCAGCGTTAGAGGACTAGCGGAGTCAACGCAGTACTTC. Its protein product is CASVRGLAESTQYF. V is TRBV28 and J is TRBJ2-7; 10 bases match TRBD2. J gave up 9 bases and V 8 bases, and 13 bases lay outside the gene matches. Germline assignment: CDR1 MDHEN and CDR2 SYDVKM. The CDR3 is 14 amino acids.

The sample holds many counts of this clonotype. This chain connects TRBV28 to TRBJ2-5; TRBD2 agrees at 7 bases. The CDR3 totals 12 residues. Germline CDR1 reads MDHEN; CDR2 reads SYDVKM. The CDR3 region has the DNA TGTGCAGCGCGGGGGAGAGGGGAGACCCAGTACTTC. The encoded protein is CAARGRGETQYF.

The chain is built from TRBV27 and TRBJ1-5; tentative D call: TRBD1 (6 bases). CDR3 length: 14 residues. Trimming stripped 3 bases from V and 9 bases from J, with 15 bases between. Germline CDR1 is MNHEY and CDR2 is SMNVEV (reference sequence). CDR3 sequence (DNA): TGTGCCAGCAGTTTTTGGGGGCCTGCTGGGCCCCAGCATTTT. Translating it yields CASSFWGPAGPQHF.

The chain uses TRBV28 and TRBJ2-7; 10 nucleotides align to TRBD2. Germline-derived CDR1 and CDR2 are MDHEN and SYDVKM. The CDR3 totals 15 residues. The J segment lost 0 bases and the V segment lost 8 bases, leaving 7 bases of the junction unmatched. The CDR3 sequence: CASWGASGGSYEQYF. CDR3 DNA: TGTGCCAGCTGGGGGGCTAGCGGGGGCTCCTACGAGCAGTACTTC.

This clonotype appeared many times. The genes are TRBV29-1 and TRBJ1-1; 7 positions agree with TRBD1. After removal of 6 bases from V and 4 bases from J, the junction contained 2 bases not matched to a gene. CDR1 is SQVTM and CDR2 is ANQGSEA in the germline V gene. CDR3 length equals 11 residues. CDR3 nucleotide sequence: TGCAGCGTGACAGGGCCCACTGAAGCTTTCTTT. It translates to CSVTGPTEAFF.

This clonotype came up many times. The chain recombines TRBV5-1 with TRBJ2-7; 10 positions match TRBD1. V dropped 4 bases and J dropped 5; count of bases not matched to a gene: 12. CDR1 and CDR2 from the germline V gene are SGHRS and YFSETQ. The CDR3 runs to 16 residues. The CDR3 region is CASSGRDRGSGDEQYF. CDR3 in DNA: TGCGCCAGCAGCGGCCGGGACAGGGGATCAGGCGACGAGCAGTACTTC.

This clonotype was observed at least ten times. The chain recombines TRBV30 with TRBJ1-2; D remains ambiguous. From germline, CDR1 is GTSNPN and CDR2 SVGIG (reference sequence). Deletions cut 0 bases from V and 6 bases from J, with 17 bases between. This CDR3 spans 15 amino acids. The CDR3: CAWSVVGFKFDGYTF. The CDR3 bases are TGTGCCTGGAGTGTGGTCGGCTTTAAGTTTGATGGCTACACCTTC.

This clonotype has at least ten counts. This sequence joins TRBV12-3 or TRBV12-4 and TRBJ2-7, with 7 bases fitting TRBD1. The CDR3 loop spans 14 amino acids. The ends lost 7 bases at V and 0 bases at J; junction bases unmatched: 6. CDR3 nucleotide sequence: TGTGCCAGCAAACCAGGGGGTTACTCCTACGAGCAGTACTTC. Amino acids: CASKPGGYSYEQYF.

In this sample, this clonotype turned up many times. This chain joins TRBV28 and TRBJ2-7; D gene unclear. Trimming took off 8 bases at V and 3 bases at J, with 11 bases between the two ends. CDR3 length: 12 residues. CDR1 MDHEN and CDR2 SYDVKM come from the germline V gene. The CDR3 region is CASRALSYEQYF. The CDR3 DNA reads TGTGCCAGCCGGGCCCTGAGCTACGAGCAGTACTTC. Full variable domain (missing parts from reference TRBV28 and TRBJ2-7): DVKVTQSSRYLVKRTGEKVFLECVQDMDHENMFWYRQDPGLGLRLIYFSYDVKMKEKGDIPEGYSVSREKKERFSLILESASTNQTSMYLCASRALSYEQYFGPGTRLTVT.

In its sample, this clonotype was seen a few times. The chain uses TRBV3-1 and TRBJ2-7; tentatively, D is TRBD2 (5 bases). The CDR3 sequence is 15 residues long. Trimming took off 0 bases at V and 3 bases at J, with 12 bases between the two ends. Germline V gene lookup returns CDR1 LGHDT and CDR2 YNNKEL (reference sequence). CDR3 sequence reads: CASSQDRATSYEQYF. The CDR3 DNA sequence: TGTGCCAGCAGCCAAGATCGGGCCACTAGCTACGAGCAGTACTTC.

Note on this clonotype: Relative to the germline gene, one junction end is altered; a read error may explain this. The CDR3 DNA reads TGTGCCACCAGTTGGGGCAATGGCTACATCTTC. This sequence encodes CATSWGNGYIF. This chain links TRBV28 with TRBJ1-2; a possible D gene is TRBD1 (5 bases). The germline CDR1 and CDR2 sequences are MDHEN and SYDVKM. The CDR3 spans 11 residues.

This rearrangement joins TRBV6-1 to TRBJ1-6; D remains unclear. Germline V gene data show CDR1 as MNHNS and CDR2 as SASEGT. The CDR3 contains 15 residues. Trimming removed 7 bases at V and 0 bases at J, with 10 bases between. The CDR3, as DNA: TGTGCCAGCATGAGGGCGAGCTCCTATAATTCACCCCTCCACTTT. It translates to CASMRASSYNSPLHF.

This clonotype was observed many times. The J gene is TRBJ2-7, the V gene TRBV2; D is ambiguous. The CDR3 length is 13 residues. CDR1 and CDR2 (germline): SNHLY, FYNNEI. Trimming removed 8 bases at V and 0 bases at J, with 11 bases between. Here the CDR3 reads CASHNPRSYEQYF. Written as DNA, the CDR3 is TGTGCCAGCCATAACCCCCGCTCCTACGAGCAGTACTTC.

This clonotype has ten or more counts. V is TRBV27 and J is TRBJ1-5, with D unresolved. The CDR3 loop spans 13 amino acids. Germline assignment: CDR1 MNHEY and CDR2 SMNVEV (reference sequence). The V and J ends lost 1 base and 5 bases respectively, with 6 bases between them. The CDR3 DNA is TGTGCCAGCAGTTTATGGGTGGATCAGCCCCAGCATTTT. Encoded protein: CASSLWVDQPQHF.

This clonotype occurred many times. The chain uses TRBV6-5 and TRBJ1-5; tentative D call: TRBD1 (6 bases). The CDR3 extends over 14 amino acids. V dropped 5 bases and J dropped 5 bases, with 13 bases sitting between them. Per the germline V gene, CDR1 is MNHEY and CDR2 is SVGAGI. The CDR3 bases are TGTGCCAGCAGTACGACAGGCTCAGATCAGCCCCAGCATTTT. Its translation: CASSTTGSDQPQHF.

This clonotype was seen many times. The V and J genes are TRBV6-5 and TRBJ1-1, with D uncertain. With 8 bases removed from V and 6 bases from J, the gap between germline ends came to 19 bases. Germline V gene lookup returns CDR1 MNHEY and CDR2 SVGAGI. The CDR3 is made up of 14 amino acids. DNA for the CDR3: TGTGCCAGCGGTCTTCGTCCCCGGGTCGCTGAAGCTTTCTTT. This sequence encodes CASGLRPRVAEAFF.

This clonotype appeared many times. The V and J genes are TRBV19 and TRBJ2-6; D is unclear. V was clipped by 8 bases and J by 2 bases, with 10 bases between them. The germline CDR1 and CDR2 sequences are LNHDA and SQIVND (reference sequence). The CDR3 consists of 14 residues. CDR3 protein: CASRAAAGANVLTF. DNA for the CDR3: TGTGCCAGTCGAGCCGCCGCTGGGGCCAACGTCCTGACTTTC. The full variable domain, rest sourced from reference TRBV19 and TRBJ2-6, is DGGITQSPKYLFRKEGQNVTLSCEQNLNHDAMYWYRQDPGQGLRLIYYSQIVNDFQKGDIAEGYSVSREKKESFPLTVTSAQKNPTAFYLCASRAAAGANVLTFGAGSRLTVL.

The rearrangement links TRBV7-8 to TRBJ2-6; unclear D gene. The CDR3 loop spans 18 amino acids. V was cut by 2 bases and J by 3 bases, with 17 bases left in between. Looked up from germline, CDR1 is SGHVS and CDR2 is FQNEAQ. CDR3 bases: TGTGCCAGCAGCTTACAGCCCCGCGGTCTAGGTGGGGCCAACGTCCTGACTTTC. Translating gives CASSLQPRGLGGANVLTF.

V usage is TRBV6-5 and J usage is TRBJ2-5; 7 bases align to TRBD2. V was clipped by 3 bases and J by 4 bases; unmatched bases: 5. Looked up from germline, CDR1 is MNHEY and CDR2 is SVGAGI. The CDR3 is 14 amino acids. CDR3 sequence reads: CASSYYGGRETQYF. The CDR3 DNA reads TGTGCCAGCAGTTATTATGGCGGGAGAGAGACCCAGTACTTC.

This clonotype has ten or more counts. The genes are TRBV12-3 or TRBV12-4 and TRBJ2-5; D is unclear. This CDR3 region has 12 residues. The ends were cut back, 8 bases at V and 5 bases at J, with 12 bases in the middle. DNA of the CDR3: TGTGCCAGCGGGGTACGAGCGGAGACCCAGTACTTC. It yields the protein CASGVRAETQYF.

At least ten counts were recorded for this clonotype. The V call is TRBV6-2 or TRBV6-3, the J call TRBJ2-7; tentative D call: TRBD1 (6 bases). Germline lookup yields CDR1 MNHEY and CDR2 SVGEGT. This CDR3 is 13 amino acids long. The ends were cut back, 5 bases at V and 0 bases at J, with 8 bases in the middle. The chain's CDR3 is CASSKDSSYEQYF. CDR3 sequence (DNA): TGTGCCAGCAGTAAGGACAGCTCCTACGAGCAGTACTTC.

This chain uses TRBV11-2 with TRBJ2-7, with TRBD1 matching over 9 bases. CDR3 length: 16 amino acids. Germline CDR1 is SGHAT and CDR2 is FQNNGV. V shed 2 bases, J shed 6 bases, and the junction held 11 bases outside the gene matches. Written as DNA, the CDR3 is TGTGCCAGCAGCTTAAAGTTTGGGGACAGGGCGACCGAGCAGTACTTC. Its translation is CASSLKFGDRATEQYF.

This clonotype was recorded many times. The chain is built from TRBV9 and TRBJ2-2, with TRBD2 matching 8 bases. Trimming at V came to 4 bases and at J to 7 bases, leaving 12 bases not matched to a gene. Germline values: CDR1 SGDLS, CDR2 YYNGEE. The CDR3 consists of 16 residues. The CDR3 nucleotides are TGTGCCAGCAGCTCTCACCGAGCTAGCGGGCTCGGGGAGCTGTTTTTT. Its protein is CASSSHRASGLGELFF.

This chain joins TRBV28 and TRBJ1-6, with D perhaps matching TRBD1 (6 bases). Trimming took off 4 bases at V and 7 bases at J, with 11 bases between the two ends. The CDR3 extends over 14 amino acids. Per germline, CDR1 MDHEN and CDR2 SYDVKM. The CDR3 bases are TGTGCCAGCAGTTCAACCGGGACAAATTCACCCCTCCACTTT. This codes for CASSSTGTNSPLHF.

A few counts support this clonotype. This chain joins TRBV4-3 and TRBJ1-1, with D possibly being TRBD1 (6 bases). The CDR3 covers 17 residues. Germline V lookup: CDR1 LGHNA, CDR2 YSLEER. The germline V and J ends were trimmed by 0 bases and 3 bases, with 17 bases remaining between them. The CDR3 spells CASSQEAGAVLDTEAFF. As DNA, the CDR3 is TGCGCCAGCAGCCAAGAGGCAGGGGCTGTATTAGACACTGAAGCTTTCTTT.

The sample holds many counts of this clonotype. J is TRBJ2-7 and V is TRBV29-1; tentatively, D is TRBD2 (5 bases). Trimming stripped 4 bases from V and 2 bases from J, with 15 bases between. Germline assignment: CDR1 SQVTM and CDR2 ANQGSEA. The CDR3 sequence is 14 residues long. This CDR3 is CSVVGAVNPYEQYF. DNA for the CDR3: TGCAGCGTTGTGGGAGCGGTCAACCCCTACGAGCAGTACTTC.

This clonotype was recorded at least ten times. The chain recombines TRBV2 with TRBJ2-7, with D perhaps being TRBD1 or TRBD2 (5 bases each). V lost 5 bases and J lost 5, with 10 bases in between. Germline CDR1 SNHLY, CDR2 FYNNEI. The CDR3 sequence is 12 residues long. This CDR3 is CASSSGRDEQYF. For the CDR3, the DNA is TGTGCCAGCAGTTCGGGACGGGACGAGCAGTACTTC.

This clonotype was seen ten or more times. The rearrangement joins TRBV6-1 to TRBJ2-7, with D maybe TRBD1 (6 bases). This CDR3 is 16 amino acids long. Between the trimmed V and J ends, which lost 3 bases and 1 base, there was a span of 16 bases. From germline, CDR1 is MNHNS and CDR2 SASEGT. The CDR3 is CASSDLVQGLSYEQYF. The CDR3 DNA reads TGTGCCAGCAGTGATTTAGTACAGGGCCTTTCCTACGAGCAGTACTTC.

This clonotype was recorded many times. DNA of the CDR3: TGTGCCAGCAGTTTCGGAGGGAATAGCAATCAGCCCCAGCATTTT. Amino acid sequence: CASSFGGNSNQPQHF. The V and J genes are TRBV12-3 or TRBV12-4 and TRBJ1-5; D gene unclear. V shed 3 bases and J shed 0 bases, with 9 bases lying between them. This CDR3 region has 15 residues.

This clonotype was detected many times. The V gene is TRBV6-1, the J gene TRBJ2-6, with D possibly matching TRBD2 (5 bases). The V end was cut by 2 bases, the J end by 0 bases, with 5 bases between. This CDR3 is 15 amino acids long. Per germline, CDR1 MNHNS and CDR2 SASEGT. The CDR3 nucleotides are TGTGCCAGCAGTGAAAGCGGCTCTGGGGCCAACGTCCTGACTTTC. This encodes CASSESGSGANVLTF.